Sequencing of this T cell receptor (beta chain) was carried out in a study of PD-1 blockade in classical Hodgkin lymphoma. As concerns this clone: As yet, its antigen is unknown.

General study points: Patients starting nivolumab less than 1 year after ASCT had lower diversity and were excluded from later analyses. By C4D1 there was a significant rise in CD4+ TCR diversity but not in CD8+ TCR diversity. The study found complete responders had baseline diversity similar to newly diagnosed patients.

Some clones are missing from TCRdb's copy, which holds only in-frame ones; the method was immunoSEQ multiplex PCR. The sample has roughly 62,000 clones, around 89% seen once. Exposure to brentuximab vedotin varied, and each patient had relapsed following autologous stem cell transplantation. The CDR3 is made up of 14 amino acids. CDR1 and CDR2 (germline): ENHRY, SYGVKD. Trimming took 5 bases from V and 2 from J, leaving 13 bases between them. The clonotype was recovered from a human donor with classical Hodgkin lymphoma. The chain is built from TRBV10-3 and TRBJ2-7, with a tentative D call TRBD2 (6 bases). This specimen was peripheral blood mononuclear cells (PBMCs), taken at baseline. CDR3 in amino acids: CAISQDWGAYEQYF. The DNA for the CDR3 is TGTGCCATCAGTCAGGACTGGGGGGCCTACGAGCAGTACTTC.